This TCR beta chain appears in the sequencing data of a study of blood T cell repertoires in COVID-19. Turning to the study itself: COVID-19 samples collected from the United States, Italy and Spain covered acute and convalescent phases. T cells, B-cell-depleted T cells, or PBMCs provided the cDNA or gDNA that served as material.

Methods used by the authors: Counts of nucleated cells, estimated from reference gene primer amplification, were obtained. The protocol was immunoSEQ multiplex PCR, while the TCRdb copy is restricted to in-frame clones and leaves out a portion. V, J and clone size reflect that table, while D and trimming were determined from the DNA. The sample shows around 380,000 clones, roughly 80% of them seen only once. The CDR3 has 14 amino acids. V shed 3 bases and J shed 8 bases, with 13 bases lying between them. CDR1 and CDR2 (germline): SEHNR, FQNEAQ (reference sequence). The origin of this receptor is a human donor with acute or convalescent COVID-19. The donor label of this sample is uncertain. The chain couples TRBV7-9 to TRBJ1-4; no clear D gene. The specimen was peripheral blood. CDR3: CASSLFISAEKLFF. The CDR3 nucleotides read TGTGCCAGCAGCTTGTTTATTAGCGCGGAAAAACTGTTTTTT.